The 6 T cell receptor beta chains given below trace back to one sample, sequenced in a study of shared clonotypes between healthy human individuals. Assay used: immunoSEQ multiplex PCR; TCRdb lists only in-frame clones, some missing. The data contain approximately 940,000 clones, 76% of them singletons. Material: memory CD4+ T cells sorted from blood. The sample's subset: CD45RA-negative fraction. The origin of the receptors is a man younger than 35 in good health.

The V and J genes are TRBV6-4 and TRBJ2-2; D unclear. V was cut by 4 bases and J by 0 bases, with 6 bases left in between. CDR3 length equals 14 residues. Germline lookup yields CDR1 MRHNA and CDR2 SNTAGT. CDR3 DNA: TGTGCCAGCAGTGCACAGACGAACACCGGGGAGCTGTTTTTT. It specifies CASSAQTNTGELFF.

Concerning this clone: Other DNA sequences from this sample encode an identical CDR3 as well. CDR3 loop: CASSLELDNSPLHF. In DNA form, the CDR3 reads TGCGCCAGCAGCTTGGAGTTAGATAATTCACCCCTCCACTTT. The chain is built from TRBV5-1 and TRBJ1-6; D gene uncertain. This CDR3 comprises 14 residues. The V end lost 0 bases, the J end lost 5 bases, and 6 bases lay between the germline ends. Per germline, CDR1 SGHRS and CDR2 YFSETQ.

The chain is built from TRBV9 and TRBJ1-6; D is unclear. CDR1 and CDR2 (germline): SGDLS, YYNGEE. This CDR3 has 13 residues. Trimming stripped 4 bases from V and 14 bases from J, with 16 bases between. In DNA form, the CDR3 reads TGTGCCAGCAGCCGCATGGGTGCTTCGGCCCTCCACTTT. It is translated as CASSRMGASALHF.

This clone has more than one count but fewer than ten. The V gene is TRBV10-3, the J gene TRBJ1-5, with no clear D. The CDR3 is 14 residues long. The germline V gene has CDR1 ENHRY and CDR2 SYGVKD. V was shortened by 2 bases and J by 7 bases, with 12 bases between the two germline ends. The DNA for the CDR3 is TGTGCCATCAGTGAGGCCACGGAGCCCCAGCCCCAGCATTTT. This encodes CAISEATEPQPQHF.

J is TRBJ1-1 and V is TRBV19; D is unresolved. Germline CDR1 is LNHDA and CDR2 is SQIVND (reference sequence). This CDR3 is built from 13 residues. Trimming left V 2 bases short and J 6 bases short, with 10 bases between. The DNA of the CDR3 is TGTGCCAGTAGTATATTCGGGGTCCCTGAAGCTTTCTTT. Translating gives CASSIFGVPEAFF.

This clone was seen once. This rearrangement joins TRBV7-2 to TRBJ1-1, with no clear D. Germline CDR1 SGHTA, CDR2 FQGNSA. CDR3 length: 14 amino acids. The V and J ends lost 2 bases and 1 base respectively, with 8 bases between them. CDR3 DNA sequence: TGTGCCAGCAGCTTAATGCGGAAGAACACTGAAGCTTTCTTT. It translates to CASSLMRKNTEAFF.